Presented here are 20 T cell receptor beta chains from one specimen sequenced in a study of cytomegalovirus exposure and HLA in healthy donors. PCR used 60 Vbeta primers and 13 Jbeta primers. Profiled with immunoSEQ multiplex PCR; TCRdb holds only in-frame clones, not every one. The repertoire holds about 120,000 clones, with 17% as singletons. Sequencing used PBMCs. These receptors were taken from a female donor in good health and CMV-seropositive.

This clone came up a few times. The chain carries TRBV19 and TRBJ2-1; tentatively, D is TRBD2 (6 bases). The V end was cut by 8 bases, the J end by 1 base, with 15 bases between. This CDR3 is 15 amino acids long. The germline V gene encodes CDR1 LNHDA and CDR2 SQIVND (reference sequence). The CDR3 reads CASDSQGTSYNEQFF. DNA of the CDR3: TGTGCCAGTGATTCCCAAGGGACTTCCTACAATGAGCAGTTCTTC.

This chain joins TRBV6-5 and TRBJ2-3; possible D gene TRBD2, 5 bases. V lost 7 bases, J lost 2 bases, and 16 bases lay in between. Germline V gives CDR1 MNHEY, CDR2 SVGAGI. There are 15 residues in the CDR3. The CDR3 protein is CASTYGNPATDTQYF. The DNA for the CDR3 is TGTGCCAGCACCTACGGGAATCCGGCCACAGATACGCAGTATTTT.

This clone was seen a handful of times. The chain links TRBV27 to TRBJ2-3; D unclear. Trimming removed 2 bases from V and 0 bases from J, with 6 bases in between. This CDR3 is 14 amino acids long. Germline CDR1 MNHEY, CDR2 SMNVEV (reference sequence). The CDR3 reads CASSLVGSTDTQYF. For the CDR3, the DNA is TGTGCCAGCAGTTTAGTCGGTAGCACAGATACGCAGTATTTT.

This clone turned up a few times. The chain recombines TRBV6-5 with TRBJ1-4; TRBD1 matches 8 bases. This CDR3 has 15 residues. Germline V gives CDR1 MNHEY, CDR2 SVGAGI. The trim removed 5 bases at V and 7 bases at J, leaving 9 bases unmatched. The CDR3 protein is CASSQQGASGEKLFF. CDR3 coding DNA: TGTGCCAGCAGTCAGCAGGGGGCGTCGGGTGAAAAACTGTTTTTT.

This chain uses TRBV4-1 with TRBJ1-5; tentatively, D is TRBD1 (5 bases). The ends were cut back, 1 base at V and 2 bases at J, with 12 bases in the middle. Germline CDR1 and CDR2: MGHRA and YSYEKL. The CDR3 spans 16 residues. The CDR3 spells CASSQGRGSGNQPQHF. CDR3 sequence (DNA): TGCGCCAGCAGCCAAGGTAGGGGCTCGGGCAATCAGCCCCAGCATTTT.

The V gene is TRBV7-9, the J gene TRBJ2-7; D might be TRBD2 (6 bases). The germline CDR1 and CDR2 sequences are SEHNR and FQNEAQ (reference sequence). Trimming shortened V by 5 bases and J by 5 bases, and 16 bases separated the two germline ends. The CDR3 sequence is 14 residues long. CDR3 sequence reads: CASSNLASEHEQYF. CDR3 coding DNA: TGTGCCAGCAGCAATCTAGCGTCTGAACACGAGCAGTACTTC.

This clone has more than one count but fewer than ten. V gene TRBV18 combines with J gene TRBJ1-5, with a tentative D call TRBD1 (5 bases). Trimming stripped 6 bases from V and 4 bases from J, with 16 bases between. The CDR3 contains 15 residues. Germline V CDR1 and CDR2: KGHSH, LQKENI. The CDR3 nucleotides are TGTGCCAGCTCCCCGAGGGGCGGGGGAAATCAGCCCCAGCATTTT. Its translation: CASSPRGGGNQPQHF.

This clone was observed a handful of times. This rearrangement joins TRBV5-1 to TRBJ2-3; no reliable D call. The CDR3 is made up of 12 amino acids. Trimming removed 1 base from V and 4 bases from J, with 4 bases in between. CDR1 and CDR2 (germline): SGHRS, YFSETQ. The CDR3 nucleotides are TGCGCCAGCAGCTTGTGGCCAGATACGCAGTATTTT. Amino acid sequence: CASSLWPDTQYF.

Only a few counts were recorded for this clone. CDR3 sequence reads: CASNSGGAQETQYF. As DNA, the CDR3 is TGTGCCAGCAATTCTGGGGGGGCACAAGAGACCCAGTACTTC. V and J are TRBV6-1 and TRBJ2-5, with D maybe TRBD2 (7 bases). The CDR3 is 14 residues long. Trimming took off 7 bases at V and 2 bases at J, with 14 bases between the two ends. Germline CDR1 and CDR2: MNHNS and SASEGT.

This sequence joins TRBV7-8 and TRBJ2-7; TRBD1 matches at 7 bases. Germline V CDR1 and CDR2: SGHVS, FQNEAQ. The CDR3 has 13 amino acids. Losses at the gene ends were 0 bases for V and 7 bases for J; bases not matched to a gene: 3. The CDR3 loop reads CASSLAGGEEQYF. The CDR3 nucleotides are TGTGCCAGCAGCTTAGCAGGGGGCGAGGAGCAGTACTTC.

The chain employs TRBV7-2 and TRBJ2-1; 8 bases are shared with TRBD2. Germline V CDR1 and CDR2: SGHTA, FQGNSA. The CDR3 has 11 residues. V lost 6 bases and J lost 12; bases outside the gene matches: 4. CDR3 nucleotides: TGTGCCAGCAGAGGGGCGGGGGGGCAGTTCTTC. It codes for CASRGAGGQFF.

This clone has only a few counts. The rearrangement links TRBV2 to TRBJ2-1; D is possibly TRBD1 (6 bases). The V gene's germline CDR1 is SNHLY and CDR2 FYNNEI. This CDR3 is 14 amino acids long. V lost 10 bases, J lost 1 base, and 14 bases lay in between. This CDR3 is CATPRTGSYNEQFF. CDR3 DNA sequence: TGTGCCACGCCGAGAACAGGGTCCTACAATGAGCAGTTCTTC.

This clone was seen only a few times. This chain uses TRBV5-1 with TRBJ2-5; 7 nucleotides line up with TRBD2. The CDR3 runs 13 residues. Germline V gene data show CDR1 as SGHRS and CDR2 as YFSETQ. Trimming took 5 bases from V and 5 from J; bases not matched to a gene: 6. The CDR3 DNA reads TGCGCCAGCAGACGGGGGGAAGGGGAGACCCAGTACTTC. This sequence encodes CASRRGEGETQYF.

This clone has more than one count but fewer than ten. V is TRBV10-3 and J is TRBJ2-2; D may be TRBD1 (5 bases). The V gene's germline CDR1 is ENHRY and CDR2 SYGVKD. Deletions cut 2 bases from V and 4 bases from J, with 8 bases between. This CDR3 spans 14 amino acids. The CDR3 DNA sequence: TGTGCCATCAGTGAGCAGGGTACCACCGGGGAGCTGTTTTTT. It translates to CAISEQGTTGELFF.

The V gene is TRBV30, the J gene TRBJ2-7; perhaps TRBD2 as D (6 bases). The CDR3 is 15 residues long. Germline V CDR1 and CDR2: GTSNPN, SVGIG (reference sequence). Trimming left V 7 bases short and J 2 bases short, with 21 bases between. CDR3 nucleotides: TGTGCCTCCCTAGGCTGGCGGGGTAGCACCTACGAGCAGTACTTC. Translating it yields CASLGWRGSTYEQYF. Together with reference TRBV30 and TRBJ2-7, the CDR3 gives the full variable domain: SQTIHQWPATLVQPVGSPLSLECTVEGTSNPNLYWYRQAAGRGLQLLFYSVGIGQISSEVPQNLSASRPQDRQFILSSKKLLLSDSGFYLCASLGWRGSTYEQYFGPGTRLTVT.

The CDR3 reads CASSMRAAGNTIYF. As DNA, the CDR3 is TGTGCCAGTAGTATGAGGGCTGCTGGAAACACCATATATTTT. The chain links TRBV19 to TRBJ1-3; no clear D gene. The germline V gene encodes CDR1 LNHDA and CDR2 SQIVND (reference sequence). Trimming cost V 3 bases and J 2 bases, with 8 bases left between them. The CDR3 has 14 amino acids.

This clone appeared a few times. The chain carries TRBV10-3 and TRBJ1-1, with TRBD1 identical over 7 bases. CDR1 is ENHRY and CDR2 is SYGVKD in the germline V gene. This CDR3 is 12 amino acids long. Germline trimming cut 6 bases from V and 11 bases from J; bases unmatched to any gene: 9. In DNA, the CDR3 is TGTGCCATCAGGATAGACAGGGTTTACGCTTTCTTT. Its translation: CAIRIDRVYAFF.

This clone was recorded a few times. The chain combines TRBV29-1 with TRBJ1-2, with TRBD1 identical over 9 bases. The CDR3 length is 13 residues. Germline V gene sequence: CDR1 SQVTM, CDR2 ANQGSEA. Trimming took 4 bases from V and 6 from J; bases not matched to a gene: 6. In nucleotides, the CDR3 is TGCAGCGTTGGGGACAGGGATGATCATGGCTACACCTTC. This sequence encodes CSVGDRDDHGYTF. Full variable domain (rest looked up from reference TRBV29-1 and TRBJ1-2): SAVISQKPSRDICQRGTSLTIQCQVDSQVTMMFWYRQQPGQSLTLIATANQGSEATYESGFVIDKFPISRPNLTFSTLTVSNMSPEDSSIYLCSVGDRDDHGYTFGSGTRLTVV.

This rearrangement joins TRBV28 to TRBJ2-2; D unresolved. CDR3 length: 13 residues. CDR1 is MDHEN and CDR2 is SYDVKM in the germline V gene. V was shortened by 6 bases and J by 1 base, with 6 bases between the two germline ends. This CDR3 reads CASRHMNTGELFF. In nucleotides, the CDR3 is TGTGCCAGCAGACATATGAACACCGGGGAGCTGTTTTTT.

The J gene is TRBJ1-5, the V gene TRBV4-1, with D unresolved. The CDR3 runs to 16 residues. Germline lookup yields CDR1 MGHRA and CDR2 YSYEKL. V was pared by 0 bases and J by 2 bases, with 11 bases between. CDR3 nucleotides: TGCGCCAGCAGCCAAGATCAGGTTAAGGGCAATCAGCCCCAGCATTTT. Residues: CASSQDQVKGNQPQHF.